The clone carrying this T cell receptor (beta chain) was seen more than once but under ten times. Authors' methods: Nucleated cell number was recorded as an estimate derived from reference gene primer amplification. Clones were read by immunoSEQ multiplex PCR, and TCRdb kept only the in-frame ones, dropping some. V, J and clone size are those of that table, while D and trimming were read from the DNA. The sample lists roughly 130,000 clones, around 82% occurring once. The data are from a study of blood T cell repertoires in COVID-19. The CDR3 covers 12 residues. The V gene lost 11 bases and the J gene lost 3 bases, with 8 bases spanning the gap. CDR1 and CDR2 (germline): SNHLY, FYNNEI.

The chain links TRBV2 to TRBJ2-6; no reliable D call. Sequencing used peripheral blood. This TCR derives from a woman in her thirties who had recovered from COVID-19. The CDR3 region has the DNA TGTGCCGGCCAACGTGGGGCCAACGTCCTGACTTTC. It encodes CAGQRGANVLTF.